The rows below give T cell receptor beta chains drawn from one sample of a study of human T cells and chemical hapten exposure. TCRdb ran MiXCR on the RACE reads and lists one entry per CDR3 protein. The sample holds about 290,000 distinct CDR3 sequences; around 7.7% are singletons and the top ten take more than 0.95%. The specimen comprised whole blood, sampled in connection with sensitization to the hapten diphenylcyclopropenone (DPC). The source is a man aged 18 to 35 with alopecia areata. Some clones in this sample may be carry-over from other donors' samples. CDR3s include the opening cysteine and the closing phenylalanine or tryptophan. The D gene is left open where the match is weak. A clone size is listed for some rows: how often the clone was seen (once, few, many), or a class if it is expanded.

>NA|many|TRBV28|TRBJ1-5
CASIRQVFFNSNQPQHF
TGTGCCAGCATCCGACAGGTTTTTTTCAATAGCAATCAGCCCCAGCATTTT
>NA|many|TRBV6-5|TRBJ1-1
CASSAGPNTEAFF
TGTGCCAGCAGCGCCGGACCGAACACTGAAGCTTTCTTT
>TRBD2|few|TRBV4-1|TRBJ2-2
CASSQESGGLTGELFF
TGCGCCAGCAGCCAAGAGAGCGGGGGGCTCACCGGGGAGCTGTTTTTT
>NA|few|TRBV7-2|TRBJ2-3
CASSLNGVMRGADTQYF
TGTGCCAGCAGCTTAAATGGGGTTATGCGAGGCGCAGATACGCAGTATTTT
>NA|NA|TRBV11-2|TRBJ1-1
CASSLDRMAGEAFF
TGTGCCAGCAGCTTAGATCGGATGGCAGGCGAAGCTTTCTTT
>NA|NA|TRBV5-1|TRBJ1-2
CASSLTHGTNYGYTF
TGCGCCAGCAGCTTAACCCACGGGACAAACTATGGCTACACCTTC
>NA|NA|TRBV6-6|TRBJ1-6
CASSYSIRGLNSPLHF
TGTGCCAGCAGTTACTCGATCCGGGGCCTGAATTCACCCCTCCACTTT
>NA|NA|TRBV29-1|TRBJ1-1
CSVEDRWGQMNTEAFF
TGCAGCGTTGAAGACAGATGGGGGCAAATGAACACTGAAGCTTTCTTT
>NA|NA|TRBV6-1|TRBJ1-2
CASSEGPTANYGYTF
TGTGCCAGCAGTGAAGGACCGACGGCTAACTATGGCTACACCTTC
>NA|many|TRBV7-3|TRBJ2-3
CASSSVGESDTQYF
TGTGCCAGCAGCTCTGTGGGGGAGTCAGATACGCAGTATTTT
>TRBD2|NA|TRBV6-2/TRBV6-3|TRBJ2-1
CASSYSRNSGGNEQFF
TGTGCCAGCAGTTACTCTCGGAATAGCGGGGGCAATGAGCAGTTCTTC
>NA|few|TRBV5-5|TRBJ1-6
CASSLAEVPHF
TGTGCCAGCAGCTTGGCTGAGGTTCCTCACTTT
>TRBD1|NA|TRBV15|TRBJ2-7
CATSRGRTGFGVEQYF
TGTGCCACCAGCAGAGGGAGGACAGGGTTTGGAGTCGAGCAGTACTTC
>NA|NA|TRBV7-3|TRBJ1-5
CASSLGIGAHQPQHF
TGTGCCAGCAGCTTAGGTATTGGGGCCCATCAGCCCCAGCATTTT
>NA|few|TRBV25-1|TRBJ2-1
CASSIGTSSYNEQFF
TGTGCCAGCAGTATAGGGACGAGCTCCTACAATGAGCAGTTCTTC
>NA|NA|TRBV7-9|TRBJ1-6
CASSLESPLHF
TGTGCCAGCAGCTTAGAATCCCCCCTCCACTTT
>NA|NA|TRBV6-5|TRBJ1-2
CASSYSLRRGFNYGYTF
TGTGCCAGCAGTTACTCTCTTCGCAGGGGTTTTAACTATGGCTACACCTTC
>NA|many|TRBV7-9|TRBJ2-2
CAPQDVRETGELFF
TGTGCCCCCCAGGACGTCAGGGAAACCGGGGAGCTGTTTTTT
>NA|NA|TRBV7-6|TRBJ1-2
CASSSLDSTNYGYTF
TGTGCCAGCAGCTCGTTGGACAGTACTAACTATGGCTACACCTTC
>TRBD1|many|TRBV7-9|TRBJ1-2
CASSLAGQGNYGYTF
TGTGCCAGCAGCTTAGCTGGACAGGGGAACTATGGCTACACCTTC
>NA|few|TRBV20-1|TRBJ2-1
CSARSPATPYNEQFF
TGCAGTGCTAGGAGTCCGGCGACCCCCTACAATGAGCAGTTCTTC
>NA|NA|TRBV6-5|TRBJ2-3
CASSYSRGSSTDTQYF
TGTGCCAGCAGTTACTCCCGGGGCTCGAGCACAGATACGCAGTATTTT
>NA|few|TRBV4-1|TRBJ1-5
CASSQDRGRDQPQHF
TGCGCCAGCAGCCAAGATCGGGGGCGCGATCAGCCCCAGCATTTT
>TRBD1|few|TRBV20-1|TRBJ2-3
CSARDRDTQYF
TGCAGTGCACGGGACAGAGATACGCAGTATTTT
>TRBD2|NA|TRBV14|TRBJ2-3
CASSEDLAGPYTDTQYF
TGTGCCAGCAGTGAGGATCTAGCGGGGCCCTACACAGATACGCAGTATTTT
>NA|many|TRBV20-1|TRBJ1-5
CSARVRINQPQHF
TGCAGTGCTAGAGTTCGGATCAATCAGCCCCAGCATTTT
>NA|NA|TRBV6-2/TRBV6-3|TRBJ1-2
CASRADTALNYGYTF
TGTGCCAGCAGGGCGGACACCGCTTTGAACTATGGCTACACCTTC
>NA|few|TRBV12-3/TRBV12-4|TRBJ2-1
CASSRSTRALGNEQFF
TGTGCCAGCAGTCGGAGTACGCGGGCCCTCGGGAATGAGCAGTTCTTC
>TRBD2|few|TRBV27|TRBJ2-3
CASTFSGGPTDTQYF
TGTGCCAGCACCTTTAGCGGGGGCCCCACAGATACGCAGTATTTT
>NA|few|TRBV7-9|TRBJ2-1
CASSFRNDEQFF
TGTGCCAGCAGCTTCCGGAACGATGAGCAGTTCTTC
>TRBD1|NA|TRBV4-1|TRBJ2-5
CASSQTKSLQGYQETQYF
TGCGCCAGCAGCCAAACTAAAAGCTTACAGGGGTACCAAGAGACCCAGTACTTC
>NA|NA|TRBV4-1|TRBJ2-2
CASSQDEGNTGELFF
TGCGCCAGCAGCCAAGATGAAGGAAACACCGGGGAGCTGTTTTTT
>TRBD2|few|TRBV24-1|TRBJ2-2
CATSVFSGGPNTGELFF
TGTGCCACCAGTGTATTTAGCGGGGGGCCGAACACCGGGGAGCTGTTTTTT
>TRBD1|many|TRBV29-1|TRBJ2-2
CSARGDRATGELFF
TGCAGCGCTAGGGGGGACAGGGCCACCGGGGAGCTGTTTTTT
>TRBD1|many|TRBV4-1|TRBJ1-4
CASTASEGGPGQGYEKLFF
TGCGCCAGCACTGCAAGTGAAGGGGGCCCGGGACAGGGTTATGAAAAACTGTTTTTT
>NA|many|TRBV4-1|TRBJ2-7
CASSQDPGPYEQYF
TGCGCCAGCAGCCAAGATCCCGGGCCCTACGAGCAGTACTTC
>NA|NA|TRBV10-3|TRBJ2-5
CAISGRRDQPEETQYF
TGTGCCATCAGTGGAAGAAGGGACCAGCCAGAGGAGACCCAGTACTTC
>NA|few|TRBV14|TRBJ1-5
CASSQYGPNQPQHF
TGTGCCAGCAGCCAGTACGGGCCTAATCAGCCCCAGCATTTT
>NA|NA|TRBV7-9|TRBJ2-3
CASSLADSVRTDTQYF
TGTGCCAGCAGCTTAGCGGACAGCGTCAGGACAGATACGCAGTATTTT
>TRBD1|few|TRBV25-1|TRBJ1-1
CASSGTGWGTTEAFF
TGTGCCAGCAGTGGGACAGGGTGGGGGACGACTGAAGCTTTCTTT
>NA|many|TRBV29-1|TRBJ2-5
CSVVGVTYFEETQYF
TGCAGCGTTGTTGGTGTGACATACTTCGAAGAGACCCAGTACTTC
>TRBD1|few|TRBV27|TRBJ1-2
CASSSSDRVHGYTF
TGTGCCAGCAGTTCATCTGACAGGGTTCATGGCTACACCTTC
>TRBD1|NA|TRBV6-4|TRBJ2-1
CASSDGTASNEQFF
TGTGCCAGCAGTGACGGGACAGCCTCCAATGAGCAGTTCTTC
>NA|NA|TRBV6-5|TRBJ2-7
CASSYRGARRGEQYF
TGTGCCAGCAGTTATCGGGGGGCAAGGAGGGGCGAGCAGTACTTC
>NA|NA|TRBV6-2/TRBV6-3|TRBJ1-1
CASSALIGMNTEAFF
TGTGCCAGCAGCGCGTTAATTGGCATGAACACTGAAGCTTTCTTT
>NA|NA|TRBV27|TRBJ1-4
CASSPTGLDEKLFF
TGTGCCAGCAGTCCTACAGGTCTCGATGAAAAACTGTTTTTT
>NA|few|TRBV6-2/TRBV6-3|TRBJ1-3
CASSYGGTGNTIYF
TGTGCCAGCAGTTACGGAGGGACTGGAAACACCATATATTTT
>TRBD2|few|TRBV25-1|TRBJ2-5
CASSKAGLAGVRETQYF
TGTGCCAGCAGTAAGGCTGGACTAGCGGGGGTTCGAGAGACCCAGTACTTC
>TRBD2|NA|TRBV5-1|TRBJ2-3
CASTRLADSTDTQYF
TGCGCCAGCACCAGACTAGCGGATAGCACAGATACGCAGTATTTT
>NA|many|TRBV15|TRBJ1-6
CATSILADGNSPLHF
TGTGCCACCAGCATACTTGCGGACGGCAATTCACCCCTCCACTTT
>NA|NA|TRBV5-1|TRBJ2-4
CASSLAGRRNIQYF
TGCGCCAGCAGCTTGGCAGGGAGGCGGAACATTCAGTACTTC
>NA|many|TRBV7-9|TRBJ1-1
CASSPTPFPTEAFF
TGTGCCAGCAGCCCGACGCCATTTCCCACTGAAGCTTTCTTT